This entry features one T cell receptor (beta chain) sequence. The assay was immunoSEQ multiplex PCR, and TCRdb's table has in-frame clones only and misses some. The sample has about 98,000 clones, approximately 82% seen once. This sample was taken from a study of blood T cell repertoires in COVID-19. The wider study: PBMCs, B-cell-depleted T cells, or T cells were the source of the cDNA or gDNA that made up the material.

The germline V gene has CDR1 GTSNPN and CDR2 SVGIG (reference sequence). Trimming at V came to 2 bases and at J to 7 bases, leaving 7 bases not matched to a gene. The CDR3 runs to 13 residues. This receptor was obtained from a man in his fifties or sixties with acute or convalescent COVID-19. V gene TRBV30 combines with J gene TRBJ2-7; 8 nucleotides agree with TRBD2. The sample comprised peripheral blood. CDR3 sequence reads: CAWSTSGGREQYF. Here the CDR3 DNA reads TGTGCCTGGAGTACGAGCGGGGGTCGGGAGCAGTACTTC.